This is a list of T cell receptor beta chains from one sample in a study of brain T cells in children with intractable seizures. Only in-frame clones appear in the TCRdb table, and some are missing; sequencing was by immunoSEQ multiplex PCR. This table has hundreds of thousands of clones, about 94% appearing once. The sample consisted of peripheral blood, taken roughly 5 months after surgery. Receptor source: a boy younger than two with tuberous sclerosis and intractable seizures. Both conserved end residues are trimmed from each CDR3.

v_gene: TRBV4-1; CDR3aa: ASSQEGTSGENEQF
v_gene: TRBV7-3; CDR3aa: ASSLGWGPSGRAYNEQF
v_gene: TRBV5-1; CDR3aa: ASQTSTDTQY
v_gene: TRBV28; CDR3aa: ASSSAGLDTEAF
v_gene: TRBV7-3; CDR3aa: ASSQGGTEAF
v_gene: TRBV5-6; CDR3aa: ASSFGRQGQRETQY
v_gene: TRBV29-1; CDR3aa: SVAWQDYGYT
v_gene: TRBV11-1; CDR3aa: ASSLVAGDPYEQY
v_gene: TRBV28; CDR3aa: ASSEDRGRETQY
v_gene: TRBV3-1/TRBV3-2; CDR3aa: ASSQGPVAYEQY